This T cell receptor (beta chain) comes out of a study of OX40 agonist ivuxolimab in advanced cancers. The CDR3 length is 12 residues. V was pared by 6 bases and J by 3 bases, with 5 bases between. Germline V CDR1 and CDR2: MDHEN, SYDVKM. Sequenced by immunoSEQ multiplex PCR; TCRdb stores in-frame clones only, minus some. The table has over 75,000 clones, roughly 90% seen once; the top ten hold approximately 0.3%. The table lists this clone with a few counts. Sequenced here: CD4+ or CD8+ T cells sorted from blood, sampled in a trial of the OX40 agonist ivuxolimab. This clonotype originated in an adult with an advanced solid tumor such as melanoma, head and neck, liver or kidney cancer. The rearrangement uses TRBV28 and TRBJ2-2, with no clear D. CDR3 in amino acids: CASRPHTGELFF. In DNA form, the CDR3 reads TGTGCCAGCAGACCCCACACCGGGGAGCTGTTTTTT.